The 9 T cell receptor beta chains presented below share a single source sample, sequenced in a study of early T cells in non-severe SARS-CoV-2 infection. Via MiXCR, TCRdb re-called the 5' RACE reads, giving one row per CDR3 protein. The profile covers around 55,000 distinct CDR3 sequences, with around 13% appearing a single time and 1.4% taken by the ten largest. The sequencing input was whole blood. The receptors come from an adult who was a healthcare worker with PCR-confirmed SARS-CoV-2 infection or an uninfected control (not recorded which).

This clonotype has more than one count but fewer than ten. V and J are TRBV6-2 or TRBV6-3 and TRBJ1-6, with D maybe TRBD1 (6 bases). This CDR3 has 16 residues. Per germline, CDR1 MNHEY and CDR2 SVGEGT. V was cut by 6 bases and J by 6 bases, with 18 bases left in between. CDR3: CASSRWTAESNSPLHF. DNA for the CDR3: TGTGCCAGCAGCCGCTGGACAGCCGAATCTAATTCACCCCTCCACTTT.

The chain carries TRBV10-1 and TRBJ2-2; the D gene could be TRBD1 or TRBD2 (5 bases each). This CDR3 region has 14 residues. Germline CDR1 and CDR2: WNHNN and SYGVQD (reference sequence). V lost 3 bases to trimming and J lost 6 bases, with 11 bases between them. For the CDR3, the DNA is TGCGCCAGCAGTGAACTGCTGGGGGCCGGGGAGCTGTTTTTT. This encodes CASSELLGAGELFF.

This clonotype was counted at least ten times. This chain uses TRBV29-1 with TRBJ1-5; D is ambiguous. V lost 4 bases and J 4 bases, leaving 11 bases between the germline ends. The germline V gene encodes CDR1 SQVTM and CDR2 ANQGSEA. This CDR3 comprises 13 residues. The CDR3 here is CSVGRAVNQPQHF. The DNA of the CDR3 is TGCAGCGTTGGTCGGGCCGTTAATCAGCCCCAGCATTTT.

This clonotype was counted a few times. This chain uses TRBV19 with TRBJ1-1, with a tentative D call TRBD1 (5 bases). V lost 5 bases and J lost 1, with 8 bases in between. CDR1 is LNHDA and CDR2 is SQIVND in the germline V gene (reference sequence). The length of the CDR3 is 13 residues. CDR3: CASSLGTNTEAFF. The CDR3 DNA follows: TGTGCCAGTAGTCTAGGGACGAACACTGAAGCTTTCTTT.

CDR3 loop: CASTLRAEAFF. As DNA, the CDR3 is TGTGCCAGCACCCTACGCGCTGAAGCTTTCTTT. The chain uses TRBV12-3 or TRBV12-4 and TRBJ1-1; no firm D call. The CDR3 length is 11 residues. V lost 7 bases to trimming and J lost 6 bases, with 9 bases between them.

This clonotype came up a few times. The chain uses TRBV15 and TRBJ2-3; possible D gene TRBD2, 6 bases. V was pared by 0 bases and J by 2 bases, with 12 bases between. The CDR3 has 16 amino acids. Per the germline V gene, CDR1 is LNHNV and CDR2 is YYDKDF (reference sequence). The CDR3 region has the DNA TGTGCCACCAGCAGAGATCAAACTAGCTACACAGATACGCAGTATTTT. Translated, it gives CATSRDQTSYTDTQYF.

The chain uses TRBV18 and TRBJ2-1, with unresolved D. The CDR3 has 13 residues. The ends were cut back, 2 bases at V and 6 bases at J, with 8 bases in the middle. The germline gives CDR1 KGHSH, CDR2 LQKENI. The CDR3 bases are TGTGCCAGCTCACCAGTGGGCTCCAATGAGCAGTTCTTC. Translating it yields CASSPVGSNEQFF.

The chain couples TRBV7-2 to TRBJ1-2, with D unresolved. Trimming removed 3 bases from V and 0 bases from J, with 11 bases in between. This CDR3 has 15 amino acids. Germline V gene sequence: CDR1 SGHTA, CDR2 FQGNSA. DNA of the CDR3: TGTGCCAGCAGCTTCCAGGCCGGAGCTAACTATGGCTACACCTTC. Amino acid sequence: CASSFQAGANYGYTF.

The table lists this clonotype with a few counts. This chain connects TRBV5-1 to TRBJ2-2; TRBD2 matches 9 bases. There are 14 residues in the CDR3. Per germline, CDR1 SGHRS and CDR2 YFSETQ. The J segment lost 7 bases and the V segment lost 4 bases, leaving 5 bases of the junction unmatched. The CDR3 coding sequence is TGCGCCAGCAGCGAACGAGCGGGAGGCGGGGAGCTGTTTTTT. As protein: CASSERAGGGELFF.